The 18 T cell receptor beta chains listed next were all sequenced from one sample in a study of spatial heterogeneity in lung cancer. From the 5' RACE reads, TCRdb called clonotypes with MiXCR, one entry per CDR3 protein. The data contain under 11,000 distinct CDR3 sequences, roughly 6% of them singletons. The sample's time point: sample taken at primary tumor resection. The authors sequenced whole RNA from tumor, nontumor lung or frozen PBMC without sorting. Sample: PBMCs, taken at surgery. The receptor source for this set is a male donor with early-stage non-small cell lung cancer.

This clonotype has more than one count but fewer than ten. DNA of the CDR3: TGCGCCAGCAGCTTGGCCCAAGGGAGCACTGAAGCTTTCTTT. Amino acid sequence: CASSLAQGSTEAFF. The chain recombines TRBV5-1 with TRBJ1-1; no clear D gene. Deletions cut 0 bases from V and 4 bases from J, with 10 bases between. CDR1 SGHRS and CDR2 YFSETQ come from the germline V gene. This CDR3 is built from 14 residues.

This clonotype was seen ten or more times. V is TRBV7-8 and J is TRBJ2-7; D might be TRBD2 (6 bases). CDR1 and CDR2 (germline): SGHVS, FQNEAQ. The CDR3 covers 15 residues. The germline V and J ends were trimmed by 3 bases and 5 bases, with 17 bases remaining between them. CDR3: CASSFSGPLSNEQYF. CDR3 in DNA: TGTGCCAGCAGCTTTAGCGGTCCCCTAAGCAACGAGCAGTACTTC.

This clonotype was detected many times. This sequence joins TRBV11-2 and TRBJ2-7; 10 nucleotides align to TRBD2. Germline CDR1 is SGHAT and CDR2 is FQNNGV. The CDR3 loop spans 16 amino acids. With V trimmed by 4 bases and J by 2 bases, 8 bases remained unmatched. For the CDR3, the DNA is TGTGCCAGCAGCTCGTTAACTAGCGGGGTCCCCTACGAGCAGTACTTC. It yields the protein CASSSLTSGVPYEQYF.

This clonotype was counted between two and nine times. This chain connects TRBV11-2 to TRBJ2-2, with 8 positions matching TRBD1. CDR1 is SGHAT and CDR2 is FQNNGV in the germline V gene. The CDR3 is 16 amino acids. J gave up 7 bases and V 1 base, and 8 bases lay outside the gene matches. The CDR3, as DNA: TGTGCCAGCAGCTTAGGGGCGACAGGGGATAGCGGGGAGCTGTTTTTT. Translation gives CASSLGATGDSGELFF.

This clonotype was detected many times. This chain connects TRBV2 to TRBJ2-5, with D hard to call. V lost 8 bases, J lost 0 bases, and 7 bases lay in between. The CDR3 sequence is 12 residues long. Germline-derived CDR1 and CDR2 are SNHLY and FYNNEI. The CDR3 nucleotides read TGTGCCAGCGGCCGCTACCAAGAGACCCAGTACTTC. Translated: CASGRYQETQYF.

This clonotype was seen at least ten times. The V and J genes are TRBV29-1 and TRBJ2-2; 7 bases line up with TRBD2. V shed 4 bases and J 8 bases; nucleotides not matched to a gene: 7. This CDR3 region has 13 residues. The germline gives CDR1 SQVTM, CDR2 ANQGSEA. The CDR3 loop is CSVASSGMGELFF. For the CDR3, the DNA is TGCAGCGTTGCTTCCAGCGGGATGGGGGAGCTGTTTTTT.

This clonotype was found many times. This rearrangement joins TRBV19 to TRBJ2-1; TRBD2 matches at 7 bases. The CDR3 loop spans 14 amino acids. Germline CDR1 reads LNHDA; CDR2 reads SQIVND (reference sequence). V lost 4 bases to trimming and J lost 5 bases; unmatched junction nucleotides: 5. CDR3 sequence reads: CASSNRGLDNEQFF. CDR3 coding DNA: TGTGCCAGTAGTAACCGAGGACTAGACAATGAGCAGTTCTTC. The whole variable domain, remainder taken from reference TRBV19 and TRBJ2-1, is DGGITQSPKYLFRKEGQNVTLSCEQNLNHDAMYWYRQDPGQGLRLIYYSQIVNDFQKGDIAEGYSVSREKKESFPLTVTSAQKNPTAFYLCASSNRGLDNEQFFGPGTRLTVL.

The V call is TRBV7-2, the J call TRBJ1-3; possibly TRBD1 for D (6 bases). Trimming pared 5 bases from V and 1 base from J, leaving 15 bases between. The germline CDR1 and CDR2 sequences are SGHTA and FQGNSA. CDR3 length: 16 amino acids. The CDR3 region is CASSPLQGSSGNTIYF. The CDR3 DNA sequence: TGTGCCAGCAGCCCGCTGCAGGGGTCGTCTGGAAACACCATATATTTT.

The V and J genes are TRBV4-1 and TRBJ2-1; 9 bases line up with TRBD2. Trimming cost V 3 bases and J 5 bases; bases outside gene matches: 8. From germline, CDR1 is MGHRA and CDR2 YSYEKL. The CDR3 spans 16 residues. This chain's CDR3 is CASSHISGRRNNEQFF. CDR3 bases: TGCGCCAGCAGCCATATTAGCGGGAGAAGAAACAATGAGCAGTTCTTC.

There are many counts of this clonotype. The chain has TRBV19 and TRBJ2-7; the D gene is possibly TRBD2 (6 bases). Trimming pared 6 bases from V and 4 bases from J, leaving 13 bases between. The germline gives CDR1 LNHDA, CDR2 SQIVND (reference sequence). This CDR3 region has 13 residues. In DNA form, the CDR3 reads TGTGCCAGTAGCCCGGGACTGACATACGAGCAGTACTTC. Translated: CASSPGLTYEQYF.

In its sample, this clonotype ranks as medium-sized. The rearrangement joins TRBV12-3 or TRBV12-4 to TRBJ1-4; D not resolved. This CDR3 has 13 residues. Between the trimmed V and J ends, which lost 6 bases and 8 bases, there was a span of 13 bases. CDR3 region: CASSLSLSEKLFF. The CDR3, as DNA: TGTGCCAGCAGCCTCTCGCTGAGCGAAAAACTGTTTTTT.

Many counts were recorded for this clonotype. The chain has TRBV15 and TRBJ2-7, with D possibly TRBD1 on 5 matching bases. The CDR3 sequence is 14 residues long. The germline gives CDR1 LNHNV, CDR2 YYDKDF (reference sequence). With 1 base removed from V and 7 bases from J, the gap between germline ends came to 14 bases. Here the CDR3 DNA reads TGTGCCACCAGCAGAGCTACAGGTTTAGGTGAGCAGTACTTC. Amino acid sequence: CATSRATGLGEQYF. The whole variable domain, remainder taken from reference TRBV15 and TRBJ2-7, is DAMVIQNPRYQVTQFGKPVTLSCSQTLNHNVMYWYQQKSSQAPKLLFHYYDKDFNNEADTPDNFQSRRPNTSFCFLDIRSPGLGDTAMYLCATSRATGLGEQYFGPGTRLTVT.

There are many counts of this clonotype. The chain couples TRBV6-2 or TRBV6-3 to TRBJ2-6, with D maybe TRBD2 (5 bases). The V end was cut by 7 bases, the J end by 4 bases, with 14 bases between. There are 15 residues in the CDR3. Germline-derived CDR1 and CDR2 are MNHEY and SVGEGT. This CDR3 is CASTDGEAGANVLTF. The CDR3 DNA is TGTGCCAGCACCGACGGGGAAGCCGGGGCCAACGTCCTGACTTTC.

The chain is built from TRBV6-2 or TRBV6-3 and TRBJ2-5, with D perhaps TRBD2 (5 bases). V was pared by 5 bases and J by 4 bases, with 14 bases between. The CDR3 covers 14 residues. From germline, CDR1 is MNHEY and CDR2 SVGEGT. As DNA, the CDR3 is TGTGCCAGCAGTCCTACGGGATCCGGAGAGACCCAGTACTTC. It codes for CASSPTGSGETQYF.

This clonotype is large (0.1 to 1%) within its sample. The chain has TRBV12-3 or TRBV12-4 and TRBJ1-1; D gene uncertain. The CDR3 is 12 residues long. Trimming left V 2 bases short and J 6 bases short, with 7 bases between. CDR3 nucleotides: TGTGCCAGCAGTTTATTTGCGGCTGAAGCTTTCTTT. It specifies CASSLFAAEAFF.

There are many counts of this clonotype. V usage is TRBV5-6 and J usage is TRBJ2-5; D perhaps matches TRBD2 (5 bases). The CDR3 covers 16 residues. The V and J ends lost 4 bases and 2 bases respectively, with 18 bases between them. Germline CDR1 SGHDT, CDR2 YYEEEE. For the CDR3, the DNA is TGTGCCAGCAGCCGTGGGAGCCGGCGTCTGCAAGAGACCCAGTACTTC. The encoded protein is CASSRGSRRLQETQYF.

This clonotype was detected many times. The V gene is TRBV4-2, the J gene TRBJ2-3; 7 nucleotides agree with TRBD2. The V gene's germline CDR1 is LGHNA and CDR2 YNFKEQ. V lost 3 bases, J lost 1 base, and 4 bases stayed unmatched. This CDR3 has 15 amino acids. This chain's CDR3 is CASSQRGRGTDTQYF. CDR3 in DNA: TGTGCCAGCAGCCAGCGGGGGAGAGGCACAGATACGCAGTATTTT.

This clonotype was counted at least ten times. The chain combines TRBV6-4 with TRBJ2-1; D unresolved. The V gene lost 4 bases and the J gene lost 7 bases, with 5 bases spanning the gap. Germline values: CDR1 MRHNA, CDR2 SNTAGT. This CDR3 has 11 residues. DNA for the CDR3: TGTGCCAGCAGTGTGCCTAATGAGCAGTTCTTC. This encodes CASSVPNEQFF.